Here is one T cell receptor (beta chain) with its context. Sequencing targeted expressed TCRB transcripts, as all isolated RNA had been reverse transcribed. Measured with immunoSEQ multiplex PCR; TCRdb has only the in-frame clones, and not every one. There are 400,000 to 550,000 clones in the sample; roughly an eighth occur only once, and roughly 0.046% lies in the top ten. This sample was included in a study of beta chain features in type 1 diabetes. Germline assignment: CDR1 SGHTA and CDR2 FQGNSA. Trimming removed 4 bases from V and 5 bases from J, with 9 bases in between. There are 14 residues in the CDR3.

The chain joins TRBV7-2 to TRBJ1-6; a weak D match, TRBD1 (5 bases). This sequence originates from a woman between 18 and 29 years old in good health. Sequenced input: naive CD4+ T cells from blood. This chain's CDR3 is CASSSWTNNSPLHF. The CDR3 DNA is TGTGCCAGCAGCTCCTGGACAAATAATTCACCCCTCCACTTT.